The clone carrying this T cell receptor (beta chain) was seen only once. The sample is drawn from a study of cytomegalovirus exposure and HLA in healthy donors. The wider study: There were some 380 genotyped donors. Of these, roughly 80% fell in the genetic ancestry cluster associated with self-reported Caucasian donors.

CDR1 and CDR2 from the germline V gene are ENHRY and SYGVKD. V lost 6 bases, J lost 11 bases, and 6 bases stayed unmatched. The CDR3 runs to 11 residues. Vbeta (60) and Jbeta (13) primers were used in the PCR. The assay was immunoSEQ multiplex PCR, and TCRdb's table has in-frame clones only and misses some. The sample holds 150,000 to 250,000 clones, approximately 85% seen once. J is TRBJ1-2 and V is TRBV10-3; 7 bases map to TRBD1. The sample taken for sequencing was PBMCs. The clonotype originates from a woman between 45 and 60 years old in good health and CMV-seronegative. For the CDR3, the DNA is TGTGCCATCAGCGGGACAGAAACATACACCTTC. Translation: CAISGTETYTF.